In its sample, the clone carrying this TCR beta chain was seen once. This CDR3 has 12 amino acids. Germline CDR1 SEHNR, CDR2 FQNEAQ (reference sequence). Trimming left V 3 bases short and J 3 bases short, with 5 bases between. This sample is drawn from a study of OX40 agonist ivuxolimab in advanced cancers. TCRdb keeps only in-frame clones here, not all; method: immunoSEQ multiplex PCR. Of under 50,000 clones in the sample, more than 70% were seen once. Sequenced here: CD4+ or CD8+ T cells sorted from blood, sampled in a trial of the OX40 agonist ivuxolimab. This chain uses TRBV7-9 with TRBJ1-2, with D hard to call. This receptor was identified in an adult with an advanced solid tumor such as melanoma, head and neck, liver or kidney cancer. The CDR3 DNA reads TGTGCCAGCAGCTTTACGGACTATGGCTACACCTTC. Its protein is CASSFTDYGYTF. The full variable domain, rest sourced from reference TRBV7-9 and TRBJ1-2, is DTGVSQNPRHKITKRGQNVTFRCDPISEHNRLYWYRQTLGQGPEFLTYFQNEAQLEKSRLLSDRFSAERPKGSFSTLEIQRTEQGDSAMYLCASSFTDYGYTFGSGTRLTVV.